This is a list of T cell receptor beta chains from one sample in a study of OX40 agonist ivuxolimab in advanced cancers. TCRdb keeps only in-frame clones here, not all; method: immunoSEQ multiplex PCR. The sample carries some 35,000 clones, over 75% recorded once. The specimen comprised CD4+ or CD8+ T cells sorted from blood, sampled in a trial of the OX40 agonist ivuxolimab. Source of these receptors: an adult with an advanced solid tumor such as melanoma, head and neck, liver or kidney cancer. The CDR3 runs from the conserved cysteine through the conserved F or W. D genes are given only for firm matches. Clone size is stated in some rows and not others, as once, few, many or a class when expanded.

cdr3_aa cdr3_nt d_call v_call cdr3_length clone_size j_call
CASSAEGAGNTIYF TGTGCCAGCAGTGCTGAAGGGGCTGGAAACACCATATATTTT - TRBV2 14 once TRBJ1-3
CASSPSRRDKPEKLFF TGCGCCAGCAGCCCTTCCCGCAGGGATAAGCCGGAAAAACTGTTTTTT - TRBV4-1 16 - TRBJ1-4
CASSLGASGGQETQYF TGTGCCAGCAGCTTAGGGGCTAGCGGGGGCCAAGAGACCCAGTACTTC TRBD2 TRBV7-9 16 - TRBJ2-5
CASSDVYGYTF TGTGCCAGCAGTGACGTCTATGGCTACACCTTC - TRBV6-1 11 many TRBJ1-2
CASSTGQGARLGPRGYTF TGTGCCAGCAGCACCGGACAGGGGGCGCGCCTTGGCCCTAGGGGCTACACCTTC TRBD1 TRBV2 18 - TRBJ1-2
CASSLVNRDEQYF TGTGCCAGCAGCTTAGTTAACCGGGACGAGCAGTACTTC - TRBV7-8 13 few TRBJ2-7
CAFSRGRNGYTF TGTGCCTTCTCTCGTGGTCGAAATGGCTACACCTTC - TRBV30 12 few TRBJ1-2
CASSLDRGRSLAFF TGTGCCAGCAGCTTGGACAGGGGAAGGTCGCTAGCTTTCTTT TRBD1 TRBV5-4 14 - TRBJ1-1
CAWTQGVSDYEQYF TGTGCCTGGACGCAGGGGGTTTCTGACTACGAGCAGTACTTC TRBD1 TRBV30 14 few TRBJ2-7
CASMEGKAYEQYF TGTGCCAGCATGGAGGGGAAGGCTTACGAGCAGTACTTC - TRBV2 13 - TRBJ2-7
CASSWGGRNEQFF TGTGCCAGCAGCTGGGGGGGGCGGAATGAGCAGTTCTTC - TRBV7-2 13 - TRBJ2-1
CASSLALRDRGFNEQYF TGCGCCAGCAGCTTGGCCCTAAGGGACAGGGGATTTAACGAGCAGTACTTC TRBD1 TRBV5-1 17 - TRBJ2-7
CASSGGTLAKNIQYF TGTGCCAGCTCTGGGGGGACGTTAGCCAAAAACATTCAGTACTTC - TRBV6-1 15 - TRBJ2-4
CASSEHRDYEQYF TGTGCCAGCAGTGAACACAGGGACTACGAGCAGTACTTC - TRBV6-1 13 - TRBJ2-7
CSGTGPQETQYF TGCAGCGGAACAGGGCCCCAAGAGACCCAGTACTTC - TRBV29-1 12 - TRBJ2-5